The 25 T cell receptor beta chains listed next were all sequenced from one sample in a study of blood T cell repertoires in COVID-19. The protocol was immunoSEQ multiplex PCR, while the TCRdb copy is restricted to in-frame clones and leaves out a portion. The table has 200,000 to 250,000 clones, roughly 84% seen once. The sequencing input was peripheral blood. The receptors were gathered from a woman over 75 with acute or convalescent COVID-19.

This clone was recorded once. CDR3 bases: TGCGCCAGCAGAACGGACACGCACTCTGGAAACACCATATATTTT. Encoded protein: CASRTDTHSGNTIYF. V gene TRBV10-2 combines with J gene TRBJ1-3, with a weak D call TRBD1 (5 bases). Germline V gives CDR1 WSHSY, CDR2 SAAADI. The CDR3 runs 15 residues. V was clipped by 6 bases and J by 0 bases, with 12 bases between them.

V usage is TRBV19 and J usage is TRBJ1-5; D is ambiguous. Per germline, CDR1 LNHDA and CDR2 SQIVND (reference sequence). This CDR3 region has 15 residues. V was trimmed by 2 bases and J by 4 bases, leaving 12 bases between them. CDR3 bases: TGTGCCAGTAGTATACTTTTCCGGGGAAATCAGCCCCAGCATTTT. It codes for CASSILFRGNQPQHF.

The chain carries TRBV7-8 and TRBJ2-1; D may be TRBD2 (6 bases). V dropped 1 base and J dropped 0 bases, with 10 bases sitting between them. This CDR3 has 16 amino acids. Germline lookup yields CDR1 SGHVS and CDR2 FQNEAQ. The CDR3 nucleotides read TGTGCCAGCAGCTTAGTAGGCGGGGACTCCTACAATGAGCAGTTCTTC. Translated, it gives CASSLVGGDSYNEQFF.

V gene TRBV6-6 combines with J gene TRBJ2-7; D is possibly TRBD2 (6 bases). The germline V gene encodes CDR1 MNHNY and CDR2 SVGAGI (reference sequence). The CDR3 spans 12 residues. The V gene lost 4 bases and the J gene lost 4 bases, with 8 bases spanning the gap. CDR3 protein: CASSSLAYEQYF. CDR3 sequence (DNA): TGTGCCAGCAGTTCCCTAGCGTACGAGCAGTACTTC.

The rearrangement uses TRBV3-1 (or the pseudogene TRBV3-2) and TRBJ2-7; a possible D gene is TRBD2 (5 bases). The germline V and J ends were trimmed by 0 bases and 5 bases, with 11 bases remaining between them. The CDR3 is 14 amino acids. Germline-derived CDR1 and CDR2 are LGHDT and YNNKEL (reference sequence). The CDR3 protein is CASSQEQLDHEQYF. CDR3 DNA: TGTGCCAGCAGCCAAGAACAACTAGATCACGAGCAGTACTTC.

This clone was seen once. The gene calls are TRBV14 and TRBJ2-3; D possibly corresponds to TRBD1 (6 bases). This CDR3 is 16 amino acids long. With 4 bases removed from V and 6 bases from J, the gap between germline ends came to 20 bases. Germline CDR1 and CDR2: SGHDN and FVKESK. CDR3 sequence (DNA): TGTGCCAGCAGCCGGGGGTCAGGGGCAGGGCTGGATACGCAGTATTTT. Translating gives CASSRGSGAGLDTQYF.

The chain couples TRBV7-2 to TRBJ1-6; tentative D call: TRBD1 (6 bases). Germline-derived CDR1 and CDR2 are SGHTA and FQGNSA. This CDR3 has 15 residues. V shed 3 bases and J shed 9 bases, with 15 bases lying between them. The CDR3 nucleotides are TGTGCCAGCAGCTTTGGGGGGGCTGGTGGTTCACCCCTCCACTTT. As protein: CASSFGGAGGSPLHF.

The CDR3 protein is CASSRDRGSYNEQFF. The CDR3 nucleotides are TGTGCCAGCAGCCGGGACAGGGGGTCCTACAATGAGCAGTTCTTC. The V gene is TRBV13, the J gene TRBJ2-1; the match to TRBD1 covers 11 bases. The germline gives CDR1 PRHDT, CDR2 FYEKMQ (reference sequence). The J segment lost 1 base and the V segment lost 5 bases, leaving 1 base of the junction unmatched. The CDR3 runs to 15 residues. Together with reference TRBV13 and TRBJ2-1, the CDR3 gives the full variable domain: AAGVIQSPRHLIKEKRETATLKCYPIPRHDTVYWYQQGPGQDPQFLISFYEKMQSDKGSIPDRFSAQQFSDYHSELNMSSLELGDSALYFCASSRDRGSYNEQFFGPGTRLTVL.

This sequence joins TRBV4-3 and TRBJ2-5, with 7 nucleotides matching TRBD2. CDR3 length equals 15 residues. J was trimmed by 1 base and V by 0 bases; bases with no gene match: 2. Germline V gives CDR1 LGHNA, CDR2 YSLEER. CDR3: CASSQEGTTQETQYF. The CDR3 DNA reads as TGCGCCAGCAGCCAAGAGGGGACTACCCAAGAGACCCAGTACTTC.

V gene TRBV12-3 or TRBV12-4 combines with J gene TRBJ1-1; D is undetermined. Trimming cost V 6 bases and J 0 bases, with 5 bases left between them. This CDR3 region has 12 residues. Here the CDR3 reads CASRYMNTEAFF. DNA for the CDR3: TGTGCCAGCAGGTACATGAACACTGAAGCTTTCTTT.

This rearrangement joins TRBV27 to TRBJ1-1, with D perhaps matching TRBD1 (5 bases). This CDR3 region has 14 residues. V lost 0 bases, J lost 9 bases, and 14 bases lay in between. Germline V CDR1 and CDR2: MNHEY, SMNVEV (reference sequence). CDR3 amino acids: CASSLSDKIGKAFF. The DNA of the CDR3 is TGTGCCAGCAGTTTATCGGACAAAATTGGAAAAGCTTTCTTT.

V gene TRBV5-1 combines with J gene TRBJ1-3; 9 nucleotides match TRBD1. CDR1 SGHRS and CDR2 YFSETQ come from the germline V gene. V shed 4 bases and J 4 bases; nucleotides not matched to a gene: 6. The CDR3 runs to 15 residues. The CDR3 bases are TGCGCCAGCAGCCCGGGACAGGGCTCGGGAAACACCATATATTTT. Encoded protein: CASSPGQGSGNTIYF.

V usage is TRBV7-9 and J usage is TRBJ1-6; D gene uncertain. Germline V lookup: CDR1 SEHNR, CDR2 FQNEAQ (reference sequence). Trimming left V 7 bases short and J 9 bases short, with 19 bases between. The CDR3 runs 15 residues. CDR3 loop: CASTPLNREGSPLHF. The CDR3 DNA follows: TGTGCCAGCACCCCTTTGAATAGGGAGGGTTCACCCCTCCACTTT.

As to this clone: Other nucleotide sequences from this sample produce the same CDR3. This chain joins TRBV19 and TRBJ2-1, with no clear D. V was trimmed by 1 base and J by 5 bases, leaving 6 bases between them. Germline CDR1 and CDR2: LNHDA and SQIVND (reference sequence). This CDR3 is 13 amino acids long. The CDR3 DNA is TGTGCCAGTAGTATAGGGCAGAACAATGAGCAGTTCTTC. It translates to CASSIGQNNEQFF.

This chain uses TRBV12-3 or TRBV12-4 with TRBJ1-2; D is perhaps TRBD1 (6 bases). Trimming took off 5 bases at V and 4 bases at J, with 11 bases between the two ends. The CDR3 totals 13 residues. The CDR3 sequence: CASSLGTTYGYTF. In nucleotides, the CDR3 is TGTGCCAGCAGTCTAGGGACAACCTATGGCTACACCTTC.

The chain couples TRBV10-3 to TRBJ2-7, with 11 bases lining up with TRBD1. The CDR3 is made up of 14 amino acids. Germline values: CDR1 ENHRY, CDR2 SYGVKD. The V and J ends lost 3 bases and 5 bases, in that order; junction bases with no gene match: 3. CDR3 DNA sequence: TGTGCCATCAGTGATGGGACAGGGGGGGACGAGCAGTACTTC. It codes for CAISDGTGGDEQYF.

The chain recombines TRBV12-3 or TRBV12-4 with TRBJ1-2, with a tentative D call TRBD1 (6 bases). V was clipped by 3 bases and J by 3 bases, with 8 bases between them. This CDR3 has 13 amino acids. CDR3 in DNA: TGTGCCAGCAGTTTGAGGACAGACTATGGCTACACCTTC. Translation: CASSLRTDYGYTF.

The chain carries TRBV4-3 and TRBJ1-3, with D hard to call. Germline CDR1 and CDR2: LGHNA and YSLEER. CDR3 length equals 16 residues. Deletions cut 0 bases from V and 4 bases from J, with 13 bases between. The CDR3 nucleotides are TGCGCCAGCAGCCAAGATCTTTACCAGTCCGGAAACACCATATATTTT. Its translation is CASSQDLYQSGNTIYF.

This sequence joins TRBV18 and TRBJ1-1, with D perhaps TRBD1 (6 bases). Trimming removed 2 bases at V and 3 bases at J, with 16 bases between. CDR1 is KGHSH, CDR2 LQKENI, per germline. CDR3 length: 16 residues. The CDR3 region has the DNA TGTGCCAGCTCACCAGTGGCAGGGGCTGCGGACACTGAAGCTTTCTTT. This gives the protein CASSPVAGAADTEAFF.

The V gene is TRBV5-1, the J gene TRBJ2-3; D not resolved. This CDR3 contains 13 residues. CDR1 is SGHRS, CDR2 YFSETQ, per germline. Deletions cut 3 bases from V and 6 bases from J, with 11 bases between. This chain's CDR3 is CASSSTGWDTQYF. The DNA of the CDR3 is TGCGCCAGCAGCTCCACTGGTTGGGATACGCAGTATTTT. The complete variable domain, with remaining parts taken from reference TRBV5-1 and TRBJ2-3, reads KAGVTQTPRYLIKTRGQQVTLSCSPISGHRSVSWYQQTPGQGLQFLFEYFSETQRNKGNFPGRFSGRQFSNSRSEMNVSTLELGDSALYLCASSSTGWDTQYFGPGTRLTVL.

This rearrangement joins TRBV30 to TRBJ2-3; 9 bases align to TRBD2. V dropped 4 bases and J dropped 3; count of bases not matched to a gene: 5. This CDR3 contains 14 residues. Germline V lookup: CDR1 GTSNPN, CDR2 SVGIG (reference sequence). The CDR3 nucleotides are TGTGCCTGGAACTTTAGCGGGGGAACAGATACGCAGTATTTT. It yields the protein CAWNFSGGTDTQYF.

This chain links TRBV28 with TRBJ2-3; D is perhaps TRBD2 (5 bases). V shed 9 bases and J shed 4 bases, with 14 bases lying between them. This CDR3 spans 13 amino acids. The V gene's germline CDR1 is MDHEN and CDR2 SYDVKM. CDR3 in DNA: TGTGCCAGTCGACAAAGCGGTGCAGATACGCAGTATTTT. This translates into CASRQSGADTQYF.

This clone appeared once. The V and J genes are TRBV5-4 and TRBJ1-3; 7 bases align to TRBD1. V lost 3 bases to trimming and J lost 3 bases; unmatched junction nucleotides: 6. The CDR3 contains 15 residues. CDR1 is SGHNT, CDR2 YYREEE, per germline (reference sequence). CDR3 region: CASSSRQGGGNTIYF. As DNA, the CDR3 is TGTGCCAGCAGCTCGCGACAGGGTGGTGGAAACACCATATATTTT.

This chain joins TRBV3-1 (or the pseudogene TRBV3-2) and TRBJ2-2, with D tentatively TRBD1 (5 bases). The CDR3 length is 13 residues. The germline CDR1 and CDR2 sequences are LGHDT and YNNKEL (reference sequence). V dropped 5 bases and J dropped 6 bases, with 10 bases sitting between them. The CDR3 region has the DNA TGTGCCAGCAGCAAAAGGGGATCCGGGGAGCTGTTTTTT. Translation: CASSKRGSGELFF.

This sequence joins TRBV11-2 and TRBJ1-4; 9 nucleotides line up with TRBD1. V was pared by 4 bases and J by 7 bases, with 7 bases of the junction left unmatched. The CDR3 contains 15 residues. In germline, CDR1 is SGHAT, CDR2 FQNNGV. CDR3 protein: CASSSITGGSEKLFF. CDR3 nucleotides: TGTGCCAGCAGCTCTATTACAGGGGGCTCTGAAAAACTGTTTTTT.